This TCR beta chain was sequenced in a study of blood T cells in healthy people across ages. Background on the study: About one barcoded beta molecule was captured per two T cells (by template switching). Study-level results: Comparison with aged donors showed that long-lived donors had more naive CD4+ cells and higher diversity. Older age coincided with a roughly linear decline in TCR beta diversity per million T cells.

In this sample, this clonotype turned up many times. The antigen is not known. The authors ran a second PCR of 7 to 11 cycles using a sample-barcoded 5' primer and a J-beta primer mix. One entry per CDR3 protein, called by TCRdb with MiXCR from the 5' RACE reads. There are 1.5 million to 2 million distinct CDR3 sequences in the sample; over 25% occur only once, and 7.7% lies in the top ten. This CDR3 is 15 amino acids long. Looked up from germline, CDR1 is DFQATT and CDR2 is SNEGSKA (reference sequence). Trimming at V came to 2 bases and at J to 8 bases, leaving 12 bases not matched to a gene. What was sequenced was blood. V gene TRBV20-1 combines with J gene TRBJ2-1, with 7 bases identical to TRBD2. This TCR was sampled from a young woman in good health. This chain's CDR3 is CSARRPSGEADEQFF. The CDR3 coding sequence is TGCAGTGCTAGAAGACCTAGCGGAGAGGCAGATGAGCAGTTCTTC.